One T cell receptor beta chain is described in this entry. Germline V lookup: CDR1 MGHDK, CDR2 SYGVNS. There are 17 residues in the CDR3. V shed 7 bases and J 4 bases; nucleotides not matched to a gene: 12. This specimen belongs to a study of blood T cell repertoires in COVID-19. Study summary: Samples came from the United States, Italy and Spain, spanning acute and convalescent COVID-19.

In the original processing: The authors estimated nucleated cell counts from reference gene primer amplification. Sequencing used immunoSEQ multiplex PCR; TCRdb keeps in-frame clones, though not all of them. The DNA gave D and trimming, while V, J and clone size come from that table. Of 100,000 to 150,000 clones in the sample, 84% were seen once. This clonotype originated in an elderly woman with acute or convalescent COVID-19. The genes are TRBV25-1 and TRBJ2-1, with 11 bases aligning to TRBD2. The sequencing sample was made of peripheral blood. The CDR3 DNA follows: TGTGCCAGCACTAGCGGGAGGTTACTTGGGGTTTACAATGAGCAGTTCTTC. It encodes CASTSGRLLGVYNEQFF.